Each of the 24 T cell receptor beta chains below was sequenced from the same sample in a study of blood T cells in healthy people across ages. A sample-barcoded 5' primer and a J-beta primer mix were used in a second PCR of roughly 7 to 11 cycles. TCRdb re-analysed the 5' RACE reads in MiXCR, keeping a single row per CDR3 protein. Of about 640,000 distinct CDR3 sequences listed, approximately 59% are singletons. Sequenced: blood. The receptors derive from a man between 60 and 75 years old in good health.

J is TRBJ2-7 and V is TRBV29-1; 7 positions agree with TRBD1. Germline trimming cut 7 bases from V and 2 bases from J; bases unmatched to any gene: 8. This CDR3 is built from 13 residues. Germline CDR1 and CDR2: SQVTM and ANQGSEA. As DNA, the CDR3 is TGCAGCGCAACAGGGGCCTCCCCCTACGAGCAGTACTTC. Protein sequence: CSATGASPYEQYF.

This clonotype was recorded at least ten times. The J gene is TRBJ1-2, the V gene TRBV4-1, with D hard to call. The CDR3 contains 18 residues. Germline CDR1 is MGHRA and CDR2 is YSYEKL. Between the trimmed V and J ends, which lost 2 bases and 0 bases, there was a span of 19 bases. The CDR3 DNA reads as TGCGCCAGCAGCCAAAACATACCCGGGATATCCTCTAACTATGGCTACACCTTC. Residues: CASSQNIPGISSNYGYTF.

The V gene is TRBV19, the J gene TRBJ1-6, with 11 positions matching TRBD1. The CDR3 runs 14 residues. Trimming took 10 bases from V and 11 from J; bases not matched to a gene: 10. The V gene's germline CDR1 is LNHDA and CDR2 SQIVND (reference sequence). As DNA, the CDR3 is TGTGCCACCGGACAGGGGGCGCAGAGGACACCCCTCCACTTT. It is translated as CATGQGAQRTPLHF.

The chain uses TRBV20-1 and TRBJ2-7; a possible D gene is TRBD1 (6 bases). There are 11 residues in the CDR3. The germline V gene has CDR1 DFQATT and CDR2 SNEGSKA (reference sequence). DNA of the CDR3: TGCAGCCCCTCCAGGGGATACGAGCAGTACTTC. It encodes CSPSRGYEQYF.

The chain is built from TRBV29-1 and TRBJ1-2, with a weak D call TRBD1 (5 bases). Germline assignment: CDR1 SQVTM and CDR2 ANQGSEA. V was trimmed by 7 bases and J by 8 bases, leaving 17 bases between them. CDR3 length equals 12 residues. CDR3 sequence reads: CSAPAGDGGYTF. Written as DNA, the CDR3 is TGCAGCGCCCCGGCGGGGGATGGGGGCTACACCTTC.

The V call is TRBV20-1, the J call TRBJ2-1; D not resolved. Trimming left V 0 bases short and J 0 bases short, with 12 bases between. The CDR3 consists of 16 residues. Germline CDR1 reads DFQATT; CDR2 reads SNEGSKA (reference sequence). The CDR3, as DNA: TGCAGTGCTAGAGATTTGGTCAGGAGCTCCTACAATGAGCAGTTCTTC. Its protein is CSARDLVRSSYNEQFF.

This clonotype was recorded a few times. The DNA for the CDR3 is TGCAGTGCTAGAAACTATGGCTACACCTTC. Translating it yields CSARNYGYTF. The chain combines TRBV20-1 with TRBJ1-2; D gene uncertain. V dropped 2 bases and J dropped 2 bases, with 0 bases sitting between them. Germline CDR1 DFQATT, CDR2 SNEGSKA (reference sequence). The CDR3 runs to 10 residues.

The V and J genes are TRBV3-1 and TRBJ1-3, with D possibly TRBD1 on 6 matching bases. CDR1 is LGHDT, CDR2 YNNKEL, per germline (reference sequence). V was trimmed by 7 bases and J by 0 bases, leaving 10 bases between them. This CDR3 comprises 14 residues. CDR3 in DNA: TGTGCCAGCACCCAGGGGTTCTCTGGAAACACCATATATTTT. Its translation is CASTQGFSGNTIYF.

The J gene is TRBJ2-3, the V gene TRBV29-1, with 12 bases that match TRBD2. CDR1 is SQVTM, CDR2 ANQGSEA, per germline. The CDR3 spans 14 residues. V lost 5 bases, J lost 4 bases, and 4 bases stayed unmatched. The CDR3 DNA reads TGCAGCGTTAGGACTAGCGGGGAGTCAGATACGCAGTATTTT. Translation: CSVRTSGESDTQYF.

The rearrangement uses TRBV28 and TRBJ2-7, with TRBD2 identical over 7 bases. The CDR3 sequence is 12 residues long. V lost 8 bases to trimming and J lost 2 bases; unmatched junction nucleotides: 3. Looked up from germline, CDR1 is MDHEN and CDR2 is SYDVKM. DNA of the CDR3: TGTGCCAGCCTACGGGGGGCCTACGAGCAGTACTTC. Protein: CASLRGAYEQYF.

This chain joins TRBV3-1 and TRBJ2-7, with 7 bases matching TRBD1. Germline loops: CDR1 LGHDT, CDR2 YNNKEL (reference sequence). The CDR3 is 13 amino acids. Trimming took 4 bases from V and 3 from J; bases not matched to a gene: 3. CDR3 amino acids: CASSRGQYYEQYF. In DNA, the CDR3 is TGTGCCAGCAGCCGGGGACAGTACTACGAGCAGTACTTC.

This chain uses TRBV5-1 with TRBJ1-2, with TRBD1 identical over 7 bases. The CDR3 contains 15 residues. CDR1 SGHRS and CDR2 YFSETQ come from the germline V gene. The V and J ends lost 3 bases and 6 bases, in that order; junction bases with no gene match: 11. In nucleotides, the CDR3 is TGCGCCAGCAGCTCCAACAGGGGTAGGGGCGATGGCTACACCTTC. Protein sequence: CASSSNRGRGDGYTF.

V usage is TRBV9 and J usage is TRBJ1-2; the match to TRBD1 covers 7 bases. The V segment lost 3 bases and the J segment 0 bases; nucleotides outside the gene matches: 8. Germline V gene lookup returns CDR1 SGDLS and CDR2 YYNGEE. The CDR3 is 16 amino acids. CDR3 DNA: TGTGCCAGCAGCGCCACGACAGGGAAGGCTAACTATGGCTACACCTTC. This encodes CASSATTGKANYGYTF.

The chain recombines TRBV10-3 with TRBJ2-5, with 7 bases matching TRBD1. Germline CDR1 ENHRY, CDR2 SYGVKD. The J segment lost 3 bases and the V segment lost 6 bases, leaving 4 bases of the junction unmatched. This CDR3 region has 13 residues. Here the CDR3 reads CAIRTGMEETQYF. The DNA for the CDR3 is TGTGCCATCAGGACAGGGATGGAAGAGACCCAGTACTTC.

The chain is built from TRBV20-1 and TRBJ2-5; TRBD2 might be the D (6 bases). The V and J ends lost 6 bases and 2 bases respectively, with 22 bases between them. Germline CDR1 DFQATT, CDR2 SNEGSKA (reference sequence). The CDR3 covers 16 residues. CDR3 coding DNA: TGCAGTGCCTTGTACCCCGGGACTTCCTTTCAAGAGACCCAGTACTTC. Translated, it gives CSALYPGTSFQETQYF.

This clonotype has only one observation. The chain links TRBV6-5 to TRBJ1-6; 9 positions agree with TRBD1. Germline V gene lookup returns CDR1 MNHEY and CDR2 SVGAGI. The CDR3 has 14 residues. V lost 6 bases and J lost 9; bases outside the gene matches: 6. Here the CDR3 DNA reads TGTGCCAGCAGGCTGGGACAGGGTGGTTCACCCCTCCACTTT. Encoded protein: CASRLGQGGSPLHF.

A single count supports this clonotype. V is TRBV10-3 and J is TRBJ2-5; 7 nucleotides align to TRBD1. CDR1 is ENHRY, CDR2 SYGVKD, per germline. Unmatched junction bases numbered 1, after V lost 8 bases and J lost 1 base. The CDR3 has 12 amino acids. The CDR3 sequence is CAIRTGQETQYF. In DNA, the CDR3 is TGTGCCATCCGGACAGGCCAAGAGACCCAGTACTTC.

This sequence joins TRBV12-3 or TRBV12-4 and TRBJ2-3, with a weak D call TRBD1 (6 bases). Trimming shortened V by 4 bases and J by 3 bases, and 11 bases separated the two germline ends. The CDR3 runs to 14 residues. The CDR3 nucleotides read TGTGCCAGCAGTTCCACAGGGTTTACAGATACGCAGTATTTT. This sequence encodes CASSSTGFTDTQYF.

This clonotype was found once. V gene TRBV18 combines with J gene TRBJ2-7; D is perhaps TRBD1 (5 bases). This CDR3 spans 14 amino acids. V lost 4 bases and J lost 2, with 12 bases in between. Germline V lookup: CDR1 KGHSH, CDR2 LQKENI. CDR3 DNA: TGTGCCAGCTCACAGTCTCCAGGGACCTACGAGCAGTACTTC. Amino acid sequence: CASSQSPGTYEQYF.

This chain uses TRBV3-1 with TRBJ2-4, with D maybe TRBD2 (6 bases). The assigned J gene may be wrong: the sequence end matches TRBJ2-7 better. Germline V lookup: CDR1 LGHDT, CDR2 YNNKEL (reference sequence). The CDR3 covers 15 residues. The CDR3 loop reads CASSQGQGLPYEQYF. CDR3 DNA sequence: TGTGCCAGCAGCCAAGGTCAGGGACTGCCCTACGAGCAGTACTTC.

The V and J genes are TRBV7-2 and TRBJ2-7; D might be TRBD1 (6 bases). The J call may be in error: the DNA end matches TRBJ2-5 better. This CDR3 is 15 amino acids long. Germline V gene sequence: CDR1 SGHTA, CDR2 FQGNSA. Here the CDR3 reads CASSRGGSRGETQYF. DNA of the CDR3: TGTGCCAGCAGCCGAGGGGGATCGAGGGGGGAGACCCAGTACTTC.

The chain uses TRBV29-1 and TRBJ2-1; 10 nucleotides match TRBD1. The CDR3 runs to 13 residues. Germline lookup yields CDR1 SQVTM and CDR2 ANQGSEA. V was pared by 6 bases and J by 10 bases, with 9 bases of the junction left unmatched. The CDR3 protein is CSVRTGGSYEQFF. CDR3 nucleotide sequence: TGCAGCGTGCGGACAGGGGGTTCCTACGAGCAGTTCTTC.

The J gene is TRBJ1-2, the V gene TRBV29-1; 9 bases align to TRBD1. The germline V gene encodes CDR1 SQVTM and CDR2 ANQGSEA. Trimming cost V 6 bases and J 1 base; bases outside gene matches: 3. This CDR3 contains 13 residues. CDR3 loop: CSVRDRDNYGYTF. The CDR3 DNA follows: TGCAGCGTGCGGGACAGGGATAACTATGGCTACACCTTC.

In its sample, this clonotype was seen a few times. The V and J genes are TRBV5-1 and TRBJ2-1; D possibly matches TRBD1 or TRBD2 (6 bases each). Germline V gene data show CDR1 as SGHRS and CDR2 as YFSETQ. The V and J ends lost 5 bases and 8 bases respectively, with 20 bases between them. The CDR3 is made up of 15 amino acids. The CDR3 nucleotides are TGCGCCAGCAGGTCTGCGGGACACGGCTCCGATGAGCAGTTCTTC. This gives the protein CASRSAGHGSDEQFF.